These 27 T cell receptor beta chains were sequenced from one sample in a study of a mutant IDH1 vaccine in newly diagnosed glioma. TCRdb's copy holds only in-frame clones and misses some; the assay was immunoSEQ multiplex PCR. The table records about 56,000 clones, roughly nine tenths of them present only once. Described time point: week 35, safety follow-up. Doses comprised 300 ug of mutant IDH1 20-mer peptide each, plus topical imiquimod. The antigens for these receptors are not known. This material consisted of PBMCs, taken from a glioma patient whose treatment included an IDH1 peptide vaccine. The receptors here all came from a middle-aged man with glioma.

V and J are TRBV5-6 and TRBJ2-7; D unresolved. The CDR3 is 16 amino acids. Germline-derived CDR1 and CDR2 are SGHDT and YYEEEE. V lost 0 bases and J lost 2, with 15 bases in between. The CDR3 region is CASSLGVVVPTYEQYF. CDR3 sequence (DNA): TGTGCCAGCAGCTTGGGGGTTGTGGTCCCCACCTACGAGCAGTACTTC.

The J gene is TRBJ1-1, the V gene TRBV6-5, with D uncertain. Trimming left V 3 bases short and J 1 base short, with 12 bases between. The germline gives CDR1 MNHEY, CDR2 SVGAGI. The CDR3 has 15 amino acids. The CDR3 loop reads CASSYSNPGNTEAFF. Written as DNA, the CDR3 is TGTGCCAGCAGTTATTCGAACCCAGGGAACACTGAAGCTTTCTTT.

V usage is TRBV5-4 and J usage is TRBJ1-3; no clear D. Trimming pared 6 bases from V and 8 bases from J, leaving 18 bases between. The germline CDR1 and CDR2 sequences are SGHNT and YYREEE (reference sequence). CDR3 length equals 14 residues. CDR3 protein: CASTPDLNLDTIYF. CDR3 in DNA: TGTGCCAGCACCCCTGACCTAAATCTAGACACCATATATTTT.

The V and J genes are TRBV11-1 and TRBJ2-3, with D uncertain. The CDR3 runs 13 residues. Trimming left V 2 bases short and J 1 base short, with 4 bases between. Germline lookup yields CDR1 SGHAT and CDR2 FQDESV (reference sequence). This CDR3 reads CASSLRGTDTQYF. DNA for the CDR3: TGTGCCAGCAGCTTAAGGGGCACAGATACGCAGTATTTT.

This rearrangement joins TRBV2 to TRBJ1-1; the D gene is possibly TRBD1 (5 bases). The CDR3 is 16 amino acids. V gave up 7 bases and J gave up 0 bases, with 18 bases separating them. Germline V CDR1 and CDR2: SNHLY, FYNNEI. The DNA for the CDR3 is TGTGCCAGCAAGACAGCGCGCGCGGTACTGAACACTGAAGCTTTCTTT. Residues: CASKTARAVLNTEAFF.

The chain has TRBV14 and TRBJ2-1, with 8 nucleotides matching TRBD1. The CDR3 spans 14 residues. Germline values: CDR1 SGHDN, CDR2 FVKESK. V lost 4 bases to trimming and J lost 7 bases; unmatched junction nucleotides: 6. The CDR3 DNA is TGTGCCAGCAGCCTGGGGACAGGAATAAATGAGCAGTTCTTC. Protein product: CASSLGTGINEQFF.

This chain links TRBV2 with TRBJ2-2; 8 positions agree with TRBD2. V shed 2 bases and J 1 base; nucleotides not matched to a gene: 6. The length of the CDR3 is 17 residues. Per the germline V gene, CDR1 is SNHLY and CDR2 is FYNNEI. In DNA, the CDR3 is TGTGCCAGCAGTGAAAGAAATAGCGGGATGAACACCGGGGAGCTGTTTTTT. Translation: CASSERNSGMNTGELFF.

This clone was seen just once. The chain links TRBV5-4 to TRBJ2-3; D remains ambiguous. Germline CDR1 is SGHNT and CDR2 is YYREEE (reference sequence). CDR3 size: 14 residues. V was shortened by 0 bases and J by 6 bases, with 11 bases between the two germline ends. The chain's CDR3 is CASSLVTARDTQYF. The CDR3 DNA sequence: TGTGCCAGCAGCTTGGTCACCGCACGGGATACGCAGTATTTT. Supplemented by reference TRBV5-4 and TRBJ2-3, the full variable domain reads ETGVTQSPTHLIKTRGQQVTLRCSSQSGHNTVSWYQQALGQGPQFIFQYYREEENGRGNFPPRFSGLQFPNYSSELNVNALELDDSALYLCASSLVTARDTQYFGPGTRLTVL.

The table lists this clone with a count of one. V is TRBV6-1 and J is TRBJ1-1; tentative D call: TRBD1 (6 bases). Trimming left V 7 bases short and J 0 bases short, with 9 bases between. The germline CDR1 and CDR2 sequences are MNHNS and SASEGT. This CDR3 has 13 residues. CDR3 residues: CASTGQLNTEAFF. CDR3 in DNA: TGTGCCAGCACCGGACAGCTGAACACTGAAGCTTTCTTT.

This clone was recorded a few times. The chain joins TRBV5-4 to TRBJ2-7; 11 bases map to TRBD2. Germline CDR1 SGHNT, CDR2 YYREEE (reference sequence). After removal of 4 bases from V and 5 bases from J, the junction contained 11 bases not matched to a gene. This CDR3 spans 16 amino acids. The CDR3 spells CASSPVAGGPEDEQYF. The CDR3 DNA reads TGTGCCAGCAGCCCAGTAGCGGGAGGGCCAGAGGACGAGCAGTACTTC. Full variable domain (rest looked up from reference TRBV5-4 and TRBJ2-7): ETGVTQSPTHLIKTRGQQVTLRCSSQSGHNTVSWYQQALGQGPQFIFQYYREEENGRGNFPPRFSGLQFPNYSSELNVNALELDDSALYLCASSPVAGGPEDEQYFGPGTRLTVT.

The rearrangement links TRBV4-3 to TRBJ2-7; 10 bases agree with TRBD1. There are 17 residues in the CDR3. Losses at the gene ends were 0 bases for V and 1 base for J; bases not matched to a gene: 6. The germline V gene has CDR1 LGHNA and CDR2 YSLEER. The CDR3 DNA is TGCGCCAGCAGCCAAGATTCGTGGACAGGGGGGTCCTACGAGCAGTACTTC. It encodes CASSQDSWTGGSYEQYF.

This chain joins TRBV19 and TRBJ1-2; weak D call: TRBD1 (6 bases). The V gene's germline CDR1 is LNHDA and CDR2 SQIVND (reference sequence). Trimming cost V 3 bases and J 6 bases, with 17 bases left between them. The CDR3 sequence is 15 residues long. The CDR3 coding sequence is TGTGCCAGTAGTATGGGGACACAGGGATGGGATGGCTACACCTTC. Its protein product is CASSMGTQGWDGYTF.

V and J are TRBV11-2 and TRBJ2-1; the match to TRBD2 covers 7 bases. J gave up 0 bases and V 5 bases, and 4 bases lay outside the gene matches. This CDR3 has 15 residues. Germline V lookup: CDR1 SGHAT, CDR2 FQNNGV. CDR3: CASSLGGSSYNEQFF. CDR3 nucleotides: TGTGCCAGCAGCCTCGGGGGGAGCTCCTACAATGAGCAGTTCTTC.

The chain recombines TRBV28 with TRBJ1-4, with 9 positions matching TRBD1. Germline loops: CDR1 MDHEN, CDR2 SYDVKM. CDR3 length: 16 amino acids. V gave up 6 bases and J gave up 0 bases; unmatched junction bases: 5. CDR3 sequence: CASRRGTGPTNEKLFF. DNA for the CDR3: TGTGCCAGCAGGCGGGGGACAGGGCCAACTAATGAAAAACTGTTTTTT.

This clone was found a few times. V is TRBV5-1 and J is TRBJ2-6; D gene ambiguous. Germline V gives CDR1 SGHRS, CDR2 YFSETQ. The CDR3 spans 16 residues. V dropped 5 bases and J dropped 1 base, with 13 bases sitting between them. The CDR3 loop reads CASSPRPNSGANVLTF. As DNA, the CDR3 is TGCGCCAGCAGTCCTCGACCCAATTCTGGGGCCAACGTCCTGACTTTC. The full variable domain, in which reference TRBV5-1 and TRBJ2-6 provide the parts outside the CDR3, is KAGVTQTPRYLIKTRGQQVTLSCSPISGHRSVSWYQQTPGQGLQFLFEYFSETQRNKGNFPGRFSGRQFSNSRSEMNVSTLELGDSALYLCASSPRPNSGANVLTFGAGSRLTVL.

The chain is built from TRBV4-1 and TRBJ2-2; TRBD2 matches 9 bases. V shed 4 bases and J 4 bases; nucleotides not matched to a gene: 13. The CDR3 loop spans 18 amino acids. CDR1 is MGHRA, CDR2 YSYEKL, per germline. The DNA of the CDR3 is TGCGCCAGCAGCCGGTGGGAGACTAGCGGCTATAGCACCGGGGAGCTGTTTTTT. Translating gives CASSRWETSGYSTGELFF.

This chain uses TRBV6-5 with TRBJ2-1; D remains ambiguous. The CDR3 is made up of 11 amino acids. Looked up from germline, CDR1 is MNHEY and CDR2 is SVGAGI. Trimming took off 2 bases at V and 7 bases at J, with 3 bases between the two ends. CDR3 DNA: TGTGCCAGCAGTTACATGAATGAGCAGTTCTTC. Protein product: CASSYMNEQFF.

The rearrangement joins TRBV7-2 to TRBJ2-1; a possible D gene is TRBD1 (6 bases). Trimming cost V 7 bases and J 3 bases, with 16 bases left between them. The CDR3 covers 15 residues. The germline V gene encodes CDR1 SGHTA and CDR2 FQGNSA. Written as DNA, the CDR3 is TGTGCCAGCACCCGTTCAGGGGTATTCTACAATGAGCAGTTCTTC. As protein: CASTRSGVFYNEQFF.

The chain has TRBV6-6 and TRBJ2-5, with 7 nucleotides matching TRBD1. The CDR3 has 15 residues. The germline V gene encodes CDR1 MNHNY and CDR2 SVGAGI (reference sequence). The V and J ends lost 6 bases and 4 bases, in that order; junction bases with no gene match: 11. The DNA for the CDR3 is TGTGCCAGCAGGGCTGGCACAGGGGTAGCAGAGACCCAGTACTTC. Protein: CASRAGTGVAETQYF.

V and J are TRBV19 and TRBJ1-1; 7 nucleotides match TRBD1. The CDR3 totals 15 residues. J was trimmed by 1 base and V by 6 bases; bases with no gene match: 8. In germline, CDR1 is LNHDA, CDR2 SQIVND (reference sequence). The CDR3 reads CASRRQGGQNTEAFF. The CDR3 nucleotides are TGTGCCAGTAGGAGACAGGGAGGGCAGAACACTGAAGCTTTCTTT.

This clone was observed a handful of times. The chain carries TRBV20-1 and TRBJ2-4, with a weak D call TRBD1 (6 bases). V shed 1 base and J shed 10 bases, with 8 bases lying between them. The length of the CDR3 is 11 residues. Germline V gives CDR1 DFQATT, CDR2 SNEGSKA (reference sequence). The CDR3 nucleotides read TGCAGTGCTAGAGGCAGGGGTATTCAGTACTTC. The encoded protein is CSARGRGIQYF.

The chain links TRBV7-8 to TRBJ2-5; D gene unclear. Trimming took off 1 base at V and 1 base at J, with 1 base between the two ends. The CDR3 length is 12 residues. The germline gives CDR1 SGHVS, CDR2 FQNEAQ. The CDR3 DNA is TGTGCCAGCAGCTTAGTCCAAGAGACCCAGTACTTC. Translating it yields CASSLVQETQYF.

This chain uses TRBV15 with TRBJ1-1; possibly TRBD1 for D (6 bases). The CDR3 has 15 residues. V was clipped by 0 bases and J by 6 bases, with 14 bases between them. Germline V gene lookup returns CDR1 LNHNV and CDR2 YYDKDF (reference sequence). CDR3 coding DNA: TGTGCCACCAGCAGAGATAGGGGGGCTCGGGCTGAAGCTTTCTTT. Translated: CATSRDRGARAEAFF.

V usage is TRBV6-5 and J usage is TRBJ1-2; 9 bases map to TRBD1. The CDR3 contains 15 residues. The V gene's germline CDR1 is MNHEY and CDR2 SVGAGI. The trim removed 6 bases at V and 1 base at J, leaving 6 bases unmatched. The CDR3 loop reads CASRKQGAGNYGYTF. As DNA, the CDR3 is TGTGCCAGCAGGAAACAGGGGGCCGGTAACTATGGCTACACCTTC.

The table lists this clone with a count of one. This chain uses TRBV6-1 with TRBJ2-5; tentative D call: TRBD1 (5 bases). Trimming took off 7 bases at V and 2 bases at J, with 11 bases between the two ends. Germline CDR1 and CDR2: MNHNS and SASEGT. The CDR3 runs to 13 residues. CDR3 loop: CASTGLSQETQYF. CDR3 coding DNA: TGTGCCAGCACAGGGCTATCACAAGAGACCCAGTACTTC.

The chain carries TRBV5-1 and TRBJ2-7; the match to TRBD2 covers 12 bases. CDR1 and CDR2 (germline): SGHRS, YFSETQ. V trimming: 0 bases; J trimming: 1 base; junction bases outside the gene matches: 5. There are 17 residues in the CDR3. CDR3 loop: CASSLGLAGAGSYEQYF. The DNA for the CDR3 is TGCGCCAGCAGCTTGGGACTAGCGGGAGCGGGGTCCTACGAGCAGTACTTC.

The chain employs TRBV4-1 and TRBJ2-1; 9 bases are shared with TRBD1. V shed 3 bases and J 6 bases; nucleotides not matched to a gene: 9. The germline V gene has CDR1 MGHRA and CDR2 YSYEKL. The CDR3 has 16 amino acids. DNA of the CDR3: TGCGCCAGCAGCCACCCCTCCGGGACAGGGTCCAATGAGCAGTTCTTC. It codes for CASSHPSGTGSNEQFF.